This record covers a single T cell receptor (beta chain). Antigen unknown. This sample is drawn from a study of CD8 T cells in ankylosing spondylitis. Germline CDR1 is SNHLY and CDR2 is FYNNEI. Trimming cost V 8 bases and J 0 bases, with 15 bases left between them. The CDR3 is 15 amino acids. Quantitative 5'-RACE was performed with molecular barcodes, and it yielded the TCR beta libraries. TCRdb re-called the 5' RACE reads through MiXCR, storing one row per CDR3 protein. The data contain some 270,000 distinct CDR3 sequences, 15% to 20% of them seen just once; the ten biggest clones take up under 40%. Study findings and constraints: One TCR beta motif, made up of 7 or 8 highly homologous variants, appeared characteristic of ankylosing spondylitis blood. Clones tied to disease were said to be significantly enriched in matched ankylosing spondylitis synovial fluid.

What was sequenced was blood, either unsorted or a sorted T cell fraction (not recorded which). The V call is TRBV2, the J call TRBJ2-3, with D possibly TRBD2 on 5 matching bases. The sequence was collected from a male donor with ankylosing spondylitis or in good health (not recorded which). Written as DNA, the CDR3 is TGTGCCAGCCAAGGACTTTTCCTTAGCACAGATACGCAGTATTTT. Encoded protein: CASQGLFLSTDTQYF.